This TCR beta chain appears in the sequencing data of a study of T cell responses to AZD1222 COVID-19 vaccine (dated by TCRdb to the early 2020s). With regard to the full study: Because spike-specific TCR depth and breadth did not differ between the two schedules, AZD1222 recipients who got a second dose at roughly 4 weeks were pooled with those who got a second dose at roughly 12 weeks. TCR sequencing was performed for 230 to 250 trial participants, of whom some 200 were given two doses of AZD1222 and around 25 were given two doses of MenACWY control vaccine. Trial participants were enrolled by age into subgroups of 18-55, 56-69 and 70-plus years, and roughly 150, 30 and 60 TCR-sequenced participants, respectively, were included in these subgroups. The research as a whole found: Participants were mostly white British and included more females than males, and it was suggested by the authors that clonal diversity may have been underestimated. A significant rise in spike-specific TCR breadth and depth was observed after two AZD1222 doses relative to day 0 and relative to MenACWY recipients. Reportedly, close to half of the unique spike-specific TCRs recognized epitopes lying outside the regions that are mutated in the B.1.351 and B.1.1.7 variants. Conclusions about previously exposed vaccinees are limited, since just a handful of AZD1222 recipients were seropositive for SARS-CoV-2 at baseline. Vaccine-associated CD4 TCRs spanned the whole spike protein, with dominant responses in regions 160-218 and 743-854. No day 14 peak-response samples were available, so repertoires were characterized only after the peak T cell response. The 56-69-year group was small, and its depth increase did not reach significance, likely because of low power.

Interpreted using the paper, the time point label stands for: baseline before first vaccination. The vaccinee samples were drawn from two UK trials, COV001 and COV002, one of which was a single-blind randomized controlled phase 2/3 trial testing AZD1222 (ChAdOx1 nCoV-19) in healthy adults. For TCRbeta chain sequencing, PBMC samples were collected from trial participants at day 0 and at day 28 after the second dose. The CDR3 regions of human TCRbeta chains were subjected to immunosequencing. The study's processing was this. TCRs in the repertoires were compared against a reference library of SARS-CoV-2-specific TCRs that had been generated with the MIRA antigen-specificity platform. Breadth was defined as the fraction of unique TCRs that were SARS-CoV-2-associated, and depth was defined as the fraction of total T cells that were SARS-CoV-2-associated. Using the MIRA data, every spike-specific TCR was mapped to the spike region that the TCR reacted to and assigned to either a CD4 or a CD8 class. Log10-transformed breadth and depth values were compared by one-way ANOVA with Sidak's multiple comparisons tests. TCRdb holds this immuneACCESS table with in-frame rearrangements only. Some clones are missing; in checked studies, unresolved V genes explain under half, and the rest has no known cause. That table is the source of V, J and clone size, and D and trimming were worked out from the DNA. The sample yields 100,000 to 150,000 clones; around 90% were counted once. Roughly 1.4% of the sample comes from the top ten.

The CDR3 starts with the cysteine, ends with the phenylalanine, and has 13 residues. Only CDR3 DNA is held: 39 bases, read in frame from base 1. CDR1 and CDR2 were assigned from the germline V gene as SGHNT and YENEEA. The junction shows trimming of 1 base on V and 9 bases on J, plus 12 bases between the germline ends. This clone was observed a few times. There is no known antigen for this receptor. Base qualities are missing; no much larger clone stands one base away. The chain is assembled from TRBV11-3 and TRBJ1-1; TRBD1 is a possible D gene, resting on 5 matching bases. The clonotype originates from an adult in good health. Here the sequenced sample was peripheral blood, taken on day 0 of AZD1222 vaccination. Here the CDR3 is given as CASSLGTRGQAFF. In nucleotide form, the sequence is TGTGCCAGCAGCTTAGGAACACGGGGACAAGCTTTCTTT.